The 15 T cell receptor beta chains listed next were all sequenced from one sample in a study of shared clonotypes between healthy human individuals (TCRdb year 2020). Library prep was done by the immunoSEQ multiplex PCR assay. TCRdb carries this immuneACCESS record with in-frame sequences only. Its versions omit some clonotypes, under half of them owing to an unresolved V gene in the studies checked, with the rest unexplained. In this sample the table shows over 1.4 million clones, roughly 96% of which occur a single time. The top ten hold 1% to 1.5% of the sample. The sample taken for sequencing was naive CD4+ T cells sorted from blood. The cell subset or site label for this specimen denotes: CD45RA+ positively selected. Every receptor here comes from a man aged 25 to 45 in good health.

The gene calls are TRBV5-6 and TRBJ1-5; perhaps TRBD1 as D (5 bases). V lost 1 base, J lost 0 bases, and 11 bases lay in between. Germline assignment: CDR1 SGHDT and CDR2 YYEEEE. This CDR3 spans 16 amino acids. This CDR3 is CASSLKGVDSNQPQHF. The CDR3, as DNA: TGTGCCAGCAGCTTGAAAGGGGTCGATAGCAATCAGCCCCAGCATTTT. Using reference TRBV5-6 and TRBJ1-5 for the parts outside the CDR3, the full variable domain is DAGVTQSPTHLIKTRGQQVTLRCSPKSGHDTVSWYQQALGQGPQFIFQYYEEEERQRGNFPDRFSGHQFPNYSSELNVNALLLGDSALYLCASSLKGVDSNQPQHFGDGTRLSIL.

This chain joins TRBV6-1 and TRBJ2-5; the D gene is possibly TRBD1 (6 bases). Germline V gene lookup returns CDR1 MNHNS and CDR2 SASEGT. Trimming pared 4 bases from V and 9 bases from J, leaving 15 bases between. The CDR3 spans 13 residues. CDR3 coding DNA: TGTGCCAGCAGTGTCGGACAGCTGGTAGCCCAGTACTTC. This translates into CASSVGQLVAQYF.

The chain carries TRBV7-3 and TRBJ2-2, with 9 bases lining up with TRBD1. The CDR3 runs to 12 residues. Germline trimming cut 9 bases from V and 5 bases from J; bases unmatched to any gene: 1. Germline V gene data show CDR1 as SGHTA and CDR2 as FQGTGA. The CDR3 loop reads CASGQGTGELFF. In DNA, the CDR3 is TGTGCCAGTGGACAGGGGACCGGGGAGCTGTTTTTT.

CDR3 in amino acids: CASSVGIAGPGTNTGELFF. In nucleotides, the CDR3 is TGTGCCAGCAGCGTAGGGATAGCGGGGCCGGGGACGAACACCGGGGAGCTGTTTTTT. The genes are TRBV9 and TRBJ2-2; 8 bases agree with TRBD2. Germline V gene data show CDR1 as SGDLS and CDR2 as YYNGEE. This CDR3 region has 19 residues. The V segment lost 0 bases and the J segment 0 bases; nucleotides outside the gene matches: 10.

Regarding this clone: Other DNA sequences from this sample encode an identical CDR3 as well. The chain employs TRBV7-8 and TRBJ2-7, with no clear D. The CDR3 has 11 residues. Germline V gene lookup returns CDR1 SGHVS and CDR2 FQNEAQ. Trimming took 5 bases from V and 4 from J, leaving 6 bases between them. CDR3 sequence (DNA): TGTGCCAGCAGCCGCAGTTACGAGCAGTACTTC. Residues: CASSRSYEQYF. The full variable domain, its missing parts supplied by reference TRBV7-8 and TRBJ2-7, is GAGVSQSPRYKVAKRGQDVALRCDPISGHVSLFWYQQALGQGPEFLTYFQNEAQLDKSGLPSDRFFAERPEGSVSTLKIQRTQQEDSAVYLCASSRSYEQYFGPGTRLTVT.

The chain has TRBV5-4 and TRBJ2-1; no clear D. CDR3 size: 13 residues. Germline CDR1 SGHNT, CDR2 YYREEE (reference sequence). Trimming pared 4 bases from V and 9 bases from J, leaving 14 bases between. The CDR3 nucleotides are TGTGCCAGCAGCACCCAAACTCGAGGTGAGCAGTTCTTC. It specifies CASSTQTRGEQFF.

The rearrangement uses TRBV7-2 and TRBJ2-6; D remains ambiguous. Trimming shortened V by 6 bases and J by 0 bases, and 9 bases separated the two germline ends. In germline, CDR1 is SGHTA, CDR2 FQGNSA. This CDR3 is built from 15 residues. The CDR3 sequence is CASSFRNSGANVLTF. The CDR3 nucleotides read TGTGCCAGCAGTTTCAGGAACTCTGGGGCCAACGTCCTGACTTTC.

The chain joins TRBV6-5 to TRBJ2-3; D is tentatively TRBD1 or TRBD2 (5 bases each). CDR1 MNHEY and CDR2 SVGAGI come from the germline V gene. The CDR3 sequence is 15 residues long. Trimming shortened V by 0 bases and J by 5 bases, and 12 bases separated the two germline ends. CDR3 sequence (DNA): TGTGCCAGCAGTTACTCGGGGGTTTTGTTAGATACGCAGTATTTT. As protein: CASSYSGVLLDTQYF.

The chain couples TRBV27 to TRBJ2-6, with D perhaps TRBD1 (5 bases). This CDR3 region has 16 residues. Trimming removed 4 bases at V and 0 bases at J, with 10 bases between. Germline assignment: CDR1 MNHEY and CDR2 SMNVEV (reference sequence). The CDR3 loop is CASSSMTVSGANVLTF. The CDR3, as DNA: TGTGCCAGCAGTTCCATGACAGTCTCTGGGGCCAACGTCCTGACTTTC.

The chain carries TRBV28 and TRBJ1-2; the D gene is possibly TRBD1 (5 bases). Germline CDR1 reads MDHEN; CDR2 reads SYDVKM. This CDR3 is built from 13 residues. V was cut by 5 bases and J by 3 bases, with 10 bases left in between. The CDR3 protein is CASSEGQDYGYTF. CDR3 bases: TGTGCCAGCAGTGAAGGACAAGACTATGGCTACACCTTC.

The chain links TRBV18 to TRBJ2-7; D gene uncertain. The V gene lost 6 bases and the J gene lost 3 bases, with 21 bases spanning the gap. The CDR3 is made up of 16 amino acids. CDR1 KGHSH and CDR2 LQKENI come from the germline V gene. The CDR3 protein is CASSSAQGHTGYEQYF. The CDR3 DNA is TGTGCCAGCTCGTCCGCGCAAGGGCATACCGGCTACGAGCAGTACTTC.

This sequence joins TRBV19 and TRBJ2-3, with 13 bases aligning to TRBD2. The V segment lost 4 bases and the J segment 2 bases; nucleotides outside the gene matches: 9. From germline, CDR1 is LNHDA and CDR2 SQIVND (reference sequence). The length of the CDR3 is 18 residues. The CDR3 DNA follows: TGTGCCAGTAGTACAGACCGACTAGCGGGAGGCCCCACAGATACGCAGTATTTT. Residues: CASSTDRLAGGPTDTQYF.

The chain carries TRBV7-2 and TRBJ2-3; D is perhaps TRBD1 or TRBD2 (5 bases each). The CDR3 length is 12 residues. CDR1 and CDR2 (germline): SGHTA, FQGNSA. V lost 2 bases to trimming and J lost 6 bases, with 6 bases between them. The CDR3: CASSLWGDTQYF. CDR3 nucleotide sequence: TGTGCCAGCAGCTTATGGGGGGATACGCAGTATTTT.

The V and J genes are TRBV7-9 and TRBJ1-5; a weak D match, TRBD1 (6 bases). Trimming removed 4 bases from V and 4 bases from J, with 14 bases in between. There are 15 residues in the CDR3. Germline CDR1 and CDR2: SEHNR and FQNEAQ (reference sequence). CDR3 DNA sequence: TGTGCCAGCAGCTCCGGGACATTGGTGAATCAGCCCCAGCATTTT. Protein sequence: CASSSGTLVNQPQHF.

V and J are TRBV6-1 and TRBJ1-5; D is undetermined. The V gene's germline CDR1 is MNHNS and CDR2 SASEGT. The V end was cut by 4 bases, the J end by 5 bases, with 9 bases between. The CDR3 runs to 13 residues. CDR3 amino acids: CASSGAGYQPQHF. The CDR3 region has the DNA TGTGCCAGCAGTGGGGCGGGATATCAGCCCCAGCATTTT.